The source of this T cell receptor beta chain is a study of shared clonotypes between healthy human individuals. Study overall: Donors were a couple of women and a few men aged 18 to 49.

The study, taken as a whole, reports: Sampling included only blood; tissue repertoires likely differ.

V was pared by 1 base and J by 4 bases, with 8 bases of the junction left unmatched. This CDR3 spans 17 amino acids. Germline values: CDR1 LNHDA, CDR2 SQIVND (reference sequence). Once extracted for a subset, genomic DNA was divided evenly among several immunoSEQ plates. Sequencing on ten immunoSEQ deep assay plates was performed for unsorted PBMC DNA. Sequenced by immunoSEQ multiplex PCR; TCRdb stores in-frame clones only, minus some. The table shows about 500,000 clones, with 60% to 80% occurring only once. On this clone itself: Its antigen remains unknown.

The sequenced sample was PBMCs. This sequence joins TRBV19 and TRBJ2-5; 11 nucleotides line up with TRBD2. This TCR came from a woman in her 40s in good health. Some clones in this sample may be carry-over from other donors' samples. CDR3 in amino acids: CASSIGGTSGIGETQYF. The CDR3 coding sequence is TGTGCCAGTAGTATAGGGGGGACTAGCGGAATCGGAGAGACCCAGTACTTC.